This T cell receptor beta chain originates from a study of cytomegalovirus exposure and HLA in healthy donors (dated 2017 in TCRdb). Turning to the overall study: According to an earlier analysis of a few hundred of the donors, about 190 million T cells yielded 120 million or so unique TCR beta sequences and 250 to 350 Gb of sequence data. About 280 gigabases of sequencing data and approximately 91 million unique TCR sequences made up an early release that covered over 550 HLA-typed donors. Among the roughly 400 genotyped donors, 81% belonged to the genetic ancestry cluster associated with self-reported Caucasian donors. The study aimed to test whether signatures of past pathogen exposure could be identified by cataloging public T cell receptors. The study used immunosequencing to profile the T cell repertoires of 666 subjects and linked those repertoires to cytomegalovirus serostatus. A separate validation cohort of 100 to 150 different subjects was used in addition to the approximately 610-subject first cohort. The study combined high-throughput TCR immunosequencing, statistical association of individual TCRs with disease status, and machine learning to predict cytomegalovirus infection status. To study patterns of TCR occurrence, a later analysis re-analyzed previously published TCR beta repertoires from around 660 donors and added high-resolution HLA genotyping. The later analysis used no new phenotypic data to find candidate immune exposures, relying instead on TCR beta sequences and their occurrence across donors. To decide whether each TCR beta V gene segment behaved as functional or pseudogenic, an earlier analysis of fewer than 750 of the donors relied on high-throughput TCR beta sequencing. Alongside the repertoire data, information on donor age, sex, ethnicity and CMV serostatus was compiled. A later genetic analysis used genome-wide SNP genotypes for about 65% of the roughly 670 donors, treating that subset as a discovery cohort. Every repertoire in the discovery cohort had been generated on one and the same sequencing platform. Class I and class II HLA loci were covered by the typing at four-digit resolution. Typing coverage differed by locus: A, B, C, DRB1 and DQB1 were typed in about 620-640 donors, DQA1 in 522, DPA1 in approximately 610, and DPB1 in just under 490. Four or five DR-DQ haplotypes were handled as single units for association and clustering because linkage in the cohort was strong. On average, around 200,000 unique TCR beta nucleotide sequences were sequenced per donor among 398 genotyped donors of the cohort, with 15% to 20% of those sequences being non-productive.

To note about this clone: Its antigen remains unidentified. Base-call qualities are not available, and no considerably larger clone is one nucleotide away.

The cohort was made up of approximately 670 healthy bone marrow donors. At the time of sampling, all cohort members were nominally healthy, though unrecorded immune exposures were likely present. The donor was CMV seronegative and was included in the group of several hundred seronegative cohort members. A peripheral blood sample was collected from each donor, and TCR beta sequencing was performed on peripheral blood mononuclear cells. Genomic DNA was extracted from the blood cell samples with the Qiagen DNeasy Blood Extraction Kit. The library was prepared using the immunoSEQ multiplex PCR assay. For the multiplex PCR, a mixture combining 60 forward primers for TCR Vbeta segments and 13 reverse primers for TCR Jbeta segments was used. Amplification of the CDR3 region of rearranged TCR beta genes was performed with a multiplex PCR assay on genomic DNA. The amplified TCR beta libraries were sequenced on the Illumina HiSeq System as 87-base-pair reads. The authors processed their data as follows. A later analysis tallied around 80 million unique TCR beta chains across the 550 to 850 repertoires, and some 10 million of those chains were shared by two or more donors. To remove PCR and sequencing errors, raw reads were error-corrected and collapsed into unique sequences using a nearest-neighbor algorithm that merged closely related sequences. To assign V, D and J gene segments, CDR3 sequences were aligned to IMGT reference sequences. For a sequence to be retained, a match of at least six nucleotides was required to both a V gene segment and a J gene segment. Rearrangements were classified as productive when the CDR3 lacked stop codons and remained in frame with V and J, and all other rearrangements were classified as non-productive. Following IMGT convention, CDR3 was defined as the stretch from the second conserved V-encoded cysteine up to the conserved J-encoded phenylalanine. Sequences without an unambiguous match to a single V gene segment were excluded from the earlier analysis of 450 to 750 of the donors. In an earlier analysis of approximately 590 of the donors, V segments were called functional above 56.7% productive rearrangements and were called segregating when the between-donor standard deviation exceeded 5%. A statistical classification framework was developed to diagnose cytomegalovirus status using the catalog of TCR beta chain sequences. A later analysis assigned V and J genes by comparing TCR nucleotide sequences with IMGT/GENE-DB human TR gene sequences. A later analysis assigned CDR3 sequences and most-parsimonious VDJ recombination scenarios with the TCRdist pipeline. In a later analysis, each TCR beta chain was defined by its CDR3 amino acid sequence together with its V-gene family, and reads without a unique V-gene family were excluded. To address suspected cross-contamination and a sequencing artifact, a later analysis removed 550 to 750 highly shared, low-generation-probability nucleotide sequences. In a later analysis, a clonal expansion index for each public chain was calculated from normalized within-repertoire ranks of inferred template counts. A later analysis computed generation probabilities with a VDJ recombination model fitted to out-of-frame rearrangements, and checked the results against IGoR. A later analysis scored TCR-TCR, TCR-HLA and TCR-CMV co-occurrence with hypergeometric tests, applying a repertoire-size bias correction to TCR pairs. In a later analysis, false discovery rates were estimated by permuting HLA or CMV assignments 20 times. In a later analysis, co-occurring TCRs were grouped using DBSCAN, and TCRdist sequence similarity was added for clustering within HLA-allele-positive subsets. Co-occurrence clustering excluded repertoires with fewer than 30,000 or more than 120,000 public chains, plus five with anomalous nucleotide sharing. Held by TCRdb, this immuneACCESS table contains in-frame sequences only and omits some clones. Under half of the omission traces to an unresolved V gene where checked; the cause of the rest is unknown. V, J and clone size were drawn from that table, and D and trimming were deduced from the DNA. The sample profile shows 150,000 to 200,000 clones; around 82% of them were found once. Around 2% of the sample is held by the ten biggest clonotypes.

The germline V gene encodes CDR1 SGHRS and CDR2 YFSETQ. V is shortened by 0 bases, J by 2 bases, and the region joining them spans 8 bases. The cysteine opens and the phenylalanine closes a CDR3 of 14 amino acids. CDR3 DNA only is kept here, 42 bases in frame from base 1. Broader findings and caveats from the paper: Most CMV-associated TCR beta chains appeared to be HLA-restricted in a later analysis, and the HLA associations seemed to be driven largely by CMV exposure. In a later analysis, HLA-associated TCR beta chains showed more clonal expansion and lower generation probabilities than non-associated chains that were equally common. A later genetic analysis associated a missense DCLRE1C variant with V-gene and J-gene trimming of TCR beta chains, and an independent cohort replicated the association. The presence/absence analyses assumed that sequencing depth was roughly uniform across donors, and that assumption may not be true. A cluster of highly shared sequence variants was judged likely to be a technical artifact of the sequencing pipeline. CMV serostatus was the only immune exposure information available for the cohort. In a later analysis, several top co-occurrence clusters were reported to appear linked to parvovirus B19, influenza, CMV and Epstein-Barr virus. When HLA alleles, especially DR and DQ, strongly co-occurred, attributing TCR associations to individual alleles was difficult. In both the original and validation cohorts, the classifier was reported to diagnose cytomegalovirus status with high specificity and sensitivity. In vitro tests confirmed that a few of the cytomegalovirus-associated TCR beta chains recognize cytomegalovirus antigens. Compared with the approximately 600-donor mean, donors in an Asian-associated ancestry cluster had fewer N-insertions in productive TCRs, according to a later genetic analysis. HLA typing was unavailable for some donors at each locus, so association tests used only the typed subset. In an earlier analysis of some 550 of the donors, most TCR beta V segments were observed in productive rearrangements about 87% or about 30% of the time, broadly matching IMGT annotations. Because the 87-base-pair reads could not distinguish some IMGT-functional V segments, including TRBV6-2 and TRBV6-3, those segments were excluded. It was suggested by the authors that the approach could potentially be generalized to other disease states and immunological phenotypes. Most TCR sequences were seen in very few donors, while some public TCRs were found in many individuals. A later analysis associated 15,000 or so TCR beta sequences with specific HLA alleles at a false discovery rate of 0.05. Correlated functional status among segregating V segments might reflect linkage disequilibrium, but an unknown experimental factor could not be ruled out. A further reported finding was that TCR beta sequences accurately predicted the HLA-A and HLA-B alleles for most subjects in the first cohort. Because counts were too low, around 17 rarely observed V segments, including chromosome 9 orphons, were left out of the earlier analysis of 587 of the donors. According to a later analysis, TCR association rates differed among HLA loci, with DRB1 alleles showing the most associated TCRs and HLA-C alleles showing the fewest. In the study, approximately 160 TCR beta chains were listed as associated with cytomegalovirus. Only TCR beta chains were sequenced in this cohort, and the absence of alpha or paired-chain data limited detectable features.

Recombination linked TRBV5-1 to TRBJ1-1, with no confident D gene call. The origin of this receptor is a man younger than 35 in good health and CMV-seronegative. Sequences were obtained from PBMCs. The CDR3 sequence is CASSLDPGNTEAFF. The nucleotide sequence reads as follows: TGCGCCAGCAGCTTGGATCCGGGAAACACTGAAGCTTTCTTT.